This passage covers 31 T cell receptor beta chains from one sample sequenced in a study of early T cells in non-severe SARS-CoV-2 infection. MiXCR, run by TCRdb on the 5' RACE reads, gives a single entry per CDR3 protein. The sample holds over 90,000 distinct CDR3 sequences, around 13% seen once. The sequencing sample was made of whole blood. The origin of the receptors is an adult who was a healthcare worker with PCR-confirmed SARS-CoV-2 infection or an uninfected control (not recorded which).

The chain is built from TRBV7-2 and TRBJ2-4; D gene uncertain. Germline-derived CDR1 and CDR2 are SGHTA and FQGNSA. The CDR3 has 14 amino acids. V dropped 1 base and J dropped 9 bases, with 13 bases sitting between them. The CDR3 nucleotides are TGTGCCAGCAGCTTAGTTCATAGCCCCAGCATTCAGTACTTC. Amino acids: CASSLVHSPSIQYF.

This clonotype showed up just a few times. CDR3 amino acids: CASTSGTGANTGELFF. The CDR3 bases are TGTGCCAGCACCTCCGGGACAGGGGCGAACACCGGGGAGCTGTTTTTT. The chain is built from TRBV28 and TRBJ2-2; 10 nucleotides align to TRBD1. Germline-derived CDR1 and CDR2 are MDHEN and SYDVKM. Germline trimming cut 7 bases from V and 0 bases from J; bases unmatched to any gene: 5. The CDR3 is 16 residues long.

The sample holds many counts of this clonotype. CDR3 sequence reads: CASSLARGNTIYF. The CDR3 coding sequence is TGTGCCAGCAGTTTAGCCAGGGGAAACACCATATATTTT. The chain links TRBV27 to TRBJ1-3; D uncertain. Germline V gives CDR1 MNHEY, CDR2 SMNVEV (reference sequence). The CDR3 sequence is 13 residues long. Trimming pared 2 bases from V and 4 bases from J, leaving 6 bases between.

The rearrangement links TRBV29-1 to TRBJ2-1, with 10 bases lining up with TRBD2. This CDR3 is 14 amino acids long. V was pared by 5 bases and J by 7 bases, with 8 bases of the junction left unmatched. CDR1 is SQVTM, CDR2 ANQGSEA, per germline. This CDR3 reads CSVPSGRAGNEQFF. The CDR3, as DNA: TGCAGCGTTCCGAGCGGGAGGGCCGGGAATGAGCAGTTCTTC.

This clonotype was seen a few times. The gene calls are TRBV20-1 and TRBJ2-1; the D gene could be TRBD1 or TRBD2 (5 bases each). Trimming removed 6 bases from V and 0 bases from J, with 15 bases in between. CDR1 and CDR2 (germline): DFQATT, SNEGSKA (reference sequence). This CDR3 is built from 15 residues. The CDR3 reads CSATRDQSSYNEQFF. The CDR3 nucleotides are TGCAGTGCAACCCGGGACCAGAGCTCCTACAATGAGCAGTTCTTC.

The V gene is TRBV12-3 or TRBV12-4, the J gene TRBJ1-5, with D perhaps TRBD1 (6 bases). The CDR3 contains 16 residues. The V gene lost 3 bases and the J gene lost 6 bases, with 18 bases spanning the gap. The CDR3 is CASSLGSRIQGQPQHF. CDR3 nucleotide sequence: TGTGCCAGCAGTTTGGGGAGCAGGATACAGGGTCAGCCCCAGCATTTT.

This clonotype was counted at least ten times. The chain uses TRBV5-4 and TRBJ1-1; possibly TRBD1 for D (5 bases). CDR3 length: 14 amino acids. With 2 bases removed from V and 5 bases from J, the gap between germline ends came to 13 bases. Per the germline V gene, CDR1 is SGHNT and CDR2 is YYREEE (reference sequence). The CDR3 nucleotides read TGTGCCAGCAGCTTCTCCGGGGGGGAGACTGAAGCTTTCTTT. It is translated as CASSFSGGETEAFF.

The chain employs TRBV5-1 and TRBJ2-3; 11 bases agree with TRBD2. The CDR3 is 17 amino acids. CDR1 is SGHRS and CDR2 is YFSETQ in the germline V gene. After removal of 0 bases from V and 4 bases from J, the junction contained 7 bases not matched to a gene. The CDR3 DNA follows: TGCGCCAGCAGCTTGGTTACTAGCGGGAGTTTCTCAGATACGCAGTATTTT. Translation gives CASSLVTSGSFSDTQYF.

The V and J genes are TRBV5-1 and TRBJ2-7; D call uncertain. The CDR3 consists of 13 residues. Trimming stripped 6 bases from V and 2 bases from J, with 12 bases between. The germline V gene encodes CDR1 SGHRS and CDR2 YFSETQ. The CDR3 spells CASTNGPPYEQYF. CDR3 bases: TGCGCCAGCACCAACGGGCCGCCCTACGAGCAGTACTTC.

This clonotype was observed a handful of times. This chain connects TRBV5-8 to TRBJ1-4, with 8 nucleotides matching TRBD1. J was trimmed by 7 bases and V by 4 bases; bases with no gene match: 6. Per the germline V gene, CDR1 is SGHTS and CDR2 is YDEGEE. CDR3 size: 14 residues. The CDR3 DNA reads TGTGCCAGCAGCCCCGGGACAGGCGGTGAAAAACTGTTTTTT. Its translation: CASSPGTGGEKLFF.

This rearrangement joins TRBV19 to TRBJ2-5, with D perhaps given as TRBD1 or TRBD2 (5 bases each). Looked up from germline, CDR1 is LNHDA and CDR2 is SQIVND (reference sequence). The V end was cut by 6 bases, the J end by 5 bases, with 16 bases between. This CDR3 has 14 amino acids. The CDR3 DNA reads as TGTGCCAGTAGCACCCGGGACCCAGGGGAGACCCAGTACTTC. Translation: CASSTRDPGETQYF. Full variable domain (outside the CDR3, taken from reference TRBV19 and TRBJ2-5): DGGITQSPKYLFRKEGQNVTLSCEQNLNHDAMYWYRQDPGQGLRLIYYSQIVNDFQKGDIAEGYSVSREKKESFPLTVTSAQKNPTAFYLCASSTRDPGETQYFGPGTRLLVL.

The table lists this clonotype with many counts. V usage is TRBV27 and J usage is TRBJ1-2; tentative D call: TRBD1 (5 bases). Germline V gene lookup returns CDR1 MNHEY and CDR2 SMNVEV (reference sequence). This CDR3 has 16 amino acids. Trimming left V 2 bases short and J 6 bases short, with 19 bases between. For the CDR3, the DNA is TGTGCCAGCAGTTTAAAAGCCCTGGGGCAGGGTAATGGCTACACCTTC. This codes for CASSLKALGQGNGYTF.

This clonotype was seen ten or more times. CDR3: CASSAGQSTGELFF. CDR3 sequence (DNA): TGTGCCAGCAGCGCGGGACAGAGCACCGGGGAGCTGTTTTTT. The rearrangement joins TRBV7-6 to TRBJ2-2; TRBD1 might be the D (7 bases). In germline, CDR1 is SGHVS, CDR2 FNYEAQ. Trimming left V 5 bases short and J 4 bases short, with 11 bases between. This CDR3 has 14 residues.

The J gene is TRBJ1-2, the V gene TRBV20-1; D gene unclear. Trimming shortened V by 8 bases and J by 5 bases, and 3 bases separated the two germline ends. CDR1 and CDR2 from the germline V gene are DFQATT and SNEGSKA (reference sequence). The CDR3 runs to 8 residues. CDR3 sequence (DNA): TGCAGTCCATATGGCTACACCTTC. It encodes CSPYGYTF.

The chain joins TRBV11-1 to TRBJ2-1; the D gene is possibly TRBD1 (5 bases). The CDR3 consists of 15 residues. CDR1 and CDR2 (germline): SGHAT, FQDESV (reference sequence). Trimming cost V 6 bases and J 2 bases, with 14 bases left between them. The CDR3 region is CASRPTQGPYNEQFF. CDR3 DNA: TGTGCCAGCAGACCGACCCAGGGTCCCTACAATGAGCAGTTCTTC.

This clonotype was seen a few times. This chain links TRBV11-2 with TRBJ1-4; no firm D call. V was shortened by 4 bases and J by 0 bases, with 12 bases between the two germline ends. The CDR3 loop spans 16 amino acids. CDR1 and CDR2 from the germline V gene are SGHAT and FQNNGV. The CDR3 spells CASSWSHLSTNEKLFF. Here the CDR3 DNA reads TGTGCCAGCAGCTGGAGCCATCTTTCAACTAATGAAAAACTGTTTTTT.

J is TRBJ1-4 and V is TRBV4-3; 9 positions agree with TRBD1. This CDR3 region has 15 residues. J lost 8 bases, V lost 4 bases, and 8 bases had no gene match. Germline V CDR1 and CDR2: LGHNA, YSLEER. The CDR3: CASSRSGTGYEKLFF. The CDR3 coding sequence is TGCGCCAGCAGCCGATCCGGGACAGGGTACGAAAAACTGTTTTTT.

At least ten counts were recorded for this clonotype. The chain employs TRBV5-1 and TRBJ1-2, with a weak D call TRBD1 (6 bases). The CDR3 extends over 16 amino acids. Deletions cut 4 bases from V and 2 bases from J, with 18 bases between. Germline values: CDR1 SGHRS, CDR2 YFSETQ. CDR3 nucleotide sequence: TGCGCCAGCAGCCCAGTAACGACAGGCGTCAACTATGGCTACACCTTC. It codes for CASSPVTTGVNYGYTF. Drawing the rest from reference TRBV5-1 and TRBJ1-2, the complete variable domain is KAGVTQTPRYLIKTRGQQVTLSCSPISGHRSVSWYQQTPGQGLQFLFEYFSETQRNKGNFPGRFSGRQFSNSRSEMNVSTLELGDSALYLCASSPVTTGVNYGYTFGSGTRLTVV.

The table lists this clonotype with a few counts. This is likely a read error, given that the CDR3 carries no conserved phenylalanine or tryptophan at its end. Because the CDR3's place on the DNA is in doubt, the DNA is left out and the CDR3 is given as listed by TCRdb. The rearrangement joins TRBV25-1 to TRBJ2-7; the table names TRBD1, a call not compared with the DNA. The length of the CDR3 is 8 amino acids, counting both ends. Germline CDR1 is MGHDK and CDR2 is SYGVNS. The CDR3 is CASREQGG.

CDR3 amino acids: CASRTSGSTYEQYF. Here the CDR3 DNA reads TGTGCCAGCAGGACTAGCGGCTCTACCTACGAGCAGTACTTC. This rearrangement joins TRBV25-1 to TRBJ2-7, with TRBD2 matching 9 bases. In germline, CDR1 is MGHDK, CDR2 SYGVNS. This CDR3 has 14 residues. V gave up 6 bases and J gave up 2 bases; unmatched junction bases: 5.

In DNA, the CDR3 is TGTGCCAGCAGTTTTAAGCAGGCTACGCAGTATTTT. Its protein product is CASSFKQATQYF. V is TRBV28 and J is TRBJ2-3; D is undetermined. Between the trimmed V and J ends, which lost 3 bases and 8 bases, there was a span of 9 bases. CDR1 and CDR2 from the germline V gene are MDHEN and SYDVKM. The CDR3 consists of 12 residues.

J is TRBJ2-7 and V is TRBV29-1; D ambiguous. Trimming removed 5 bases from V and 6 bases from J, with 17 bases in between. This CDR3 has 13 residues. CDR1 and CDR2 (germline): SQVTM, ANQGSEA. The CDR3 spells CSVTGLLSVEQYF. The CDR3 bases are TGCAGCGTTACGGGTCTTCTGTCGGTCGAGCAGTACTTC.

The rearrangement joins TRBV9 to TRBJ2-1; 13 bases agree with TRBD2. CDR1 is SGDLS and CDR2 is YYNGEE in the germline V gene. This CDR3 contains 16 residues. Trimming cost V 4 bases and J 7 bases; bases outside gene matches: 8. The DNA of the CDR3 is TGTGCCAGCAGCAAAGGGGGACTAGCGGGATTAAATGAGCAGTTCTTC. This gives the protein CASSKGGLAGLNEQFF.

The chain is built from TRBV6-2 or TRBV6-3 and TRBJ1-2; the D is unclear. The V end was cut by 6 bases, the J end by 1 base, with 15 bases between. The CDR3 length is 15 residues. CDR1 MNHEY and CDR2 SVGEGT come from the germline V gene. DNA for the CDR3: TGTGCCAGCAGCCCGACCGCTTCAGATAACTATGGCTACACCTTC. This sequence encodes CASSPTASDNYGYTF.

This clonotype came up a few times. V and J are TRBV12-3 or TRBV12-4 and TRBJ2-7; no reliable D call. Trimming took 5 bases from V and 6 from J, leaving 14 bases between them. The CDR3 extends over 13 amino acids. The DNA of the CDR3 is TGTGCCAGCAGTCTTGGGGAAAATGGCGAGCAGTACTTC. It specifies CASSLGENGEQYF.

This clonotype was seen a handful of times. V usage is TRBV6-5 and J usage is TRBJ2-7; 7 positions match TRBD1. Germline V gene lookup returns CDR1 MNHEY and CDR2 SVGAGI. V lost 5 bases to trimming and J lost 6 bases; unmatched junction nucleotides: 16. CDR3 length equals 16 residues. CDR3 nucleotides: TGTGCCAGCAGTCCGATGAAGTTAGACAGGGTTGGCGAGCAGTACTTC. It translates to CASSPMKLDRVGEQYF.

A few counts support this clonotype. The CDR3: CSAPGQGHYEQYF. For the CDR3, the DNA is TGCAGTGCCCCGGGACAGGGGCACTACGAGCAGTACTTC. V usage is TRBV20-1 and J usage is TRBJ2-7; TRBD1 aligns across 10 bases. The germline gives CDR1 DFQATT, CDR2 SNEGSKA (reference sequence). J was trimmed by 3 bases and V by 6 bases; bases with no gene match: 5. CDR3 length: 13 amino acids.

The chain joins TRBV6-2 or TRBV6-3 to TRBJ2-2; D not certain. Trimming took off 11 bases at V and 3 bases at J, with 7 bases between the two ends. Germline V gene lookup returns CDR1 MNHEY and CDR2 SVGEGT. This CDR3 comprises 11 residues. DNA of the CDR3: TGTGCCGCGTGGCACACCGGGGAGCTGTTTTTT. Its protein is CAAWHTGELFF.

The chain employs TRBV29-1 and TRBJ2-3; TRBD2 agrees at 10 bases. The germline V gene encodes CDR1 SQVTM and CDR2 ANQGSEA. The J segment lost 2 bases and the V segment lost 7 bases, leaving 15 bases of the junction unmatched. CDR3 size: 17 residues. CDR3 bases: TGCAGCGCCGAGGGGGCTAGCGGGAGAACAGCCACAGATACGCAGTATTTT. Protein sequence: CSAEGASGRTATDTQYF.

The chain recombines TRBV4-1 with TRBJ2-7; D ambiguous. CDR3 length: 14 amino acids. Trimming stripped 4 bases from V and 3 bases from J, with 13 bases between. CDR1 and CDR2 (germline): MGHRA, YSYEKL. CDR3 amino acids: CASSPLLSGYEQYF. Written as DNA, the CDR3 is TGCGCCAGCAGCCCTCTTTTGTCGGGCTACGAGCAGTACTTC.

This clonotype showed up just a few times. The V call is TRBV4-1, the J call TRBJ2-7, with 7 nucleotides matching TRBD1. V lost 4 bases and J lost 0; bases outside the gene matches: 6. The germline V gene encodes CDR1 MGHRA and CDR2 YSYEKL. The CDR3 covers 15 residues. The DNA of the CDR3 is TGCGCCAGCAGCCGGACACAGGGGACCTCCTACGAGCAGTACTTC. This encodes CASSRTQGTSYEQYF.